One sample yielded the 27 T cell receptor beta chains listed below, sequenced in a study of OX40 agonist ivuxolimab in advanced cancers. Sequencing used immunoSEQ multiplex PCR; TCRdb keeps in-frame clones, though not all of them. The repertoire holds about 15,000 clones, with about 81% as singletons. The sample was CD4+ or CD8+ T cells sorted from blood, taken in a trial of the OX40 agonist ivuxolimab. The receptors here all came from an adult with an advanced solid tumor such as melanoma, head and neck, liver or kidney cancer.

The chain has TRBV28 and TRBJ2-5, with D perhaps TRBD1 (6 bases). V was pared by 5 bases and J by 6 bases, with 13 bases between. This CDR3 is 13 amino acids long. From germline, CDR1 is MDHEN and CDR2 SYDVKM. The CDR3 protein is CASSQGITKTQYF. The CDR3 DNA reads as TGTGCCAGCAGTCAGGGGATTACGAAGACCCAGTACTTC.

In the case of this clone: Other DNA sequences within the sample encode an identical CDR3. This chain uses TRBV5-1 with TRBJ1-5; 7 nucleotides align to TRBD1. The length of the CDR3 is 14 residues. Germline lookup yields CDR1 SGHRS and CDR2 YFSETQ. Trimming removed 0 bases from V and 5 bases from J; junction bases left unmatched: 2. CDR3: CASSLGQGDQPQHF. CDR3 bases: TGCGCCAGCAGCTTGGGACAGGGTGATCAGCCCCAGCATTTT.

This rearrangement joins TRBV6-4 to TRBJ2-1; D remains ambiguous. Trimming stripped 2 bases from V and 0 bases from J, with 8 bases between. The CDR3 covers 15 residues. Germline CDR1 reads MRHNA; CDR2 reads SNTAGT. In DNA, the CDR3 is TGTGCCAGCAGTGACGCGGAGAGCTCCTACAATGAGCAGTTCTTC. It translates to CASSDAESSYNEQFF.

The chain uses TRBV7-3 and TRBJ2-1; maybe TRBD1 (6 bases). This CDR3 comprises 15 residues. The germline V gene encodes CDR1 SGHTA and CDR2 FQGTGA. V gave up 5 bases and J gave up 2 bases, with 13 bases separating them. CDR3 in amino acids: CASSAQGGTYNEQFF. DNA of the CDR3: TGTGCCAGCAGCGCACAGGGTGGAACCTACAATGAGCAGTTCTTC.

The rearrangement uses TRBV7-9 and TRBJ2-3; no definite D call. CDR1 is SEHNR, CDR2 FQNEAQ, per germline (reference sequence). The CDR3 runs 14 residues. Trimming left V 1 base short and J 4 bases short, with 9 bases between. Here the CDR3 DNA reads TGTGCCAGCAGCTTAGGGTTCCAGGCAGATACGCAGTATTTT. Protein product: CASSLGFQADTQYF.

The V and J genes are TRBV27 and TRBJ2-7; the D gene is possibly TRBD1 (5 bases). Trimming left V 3 bases short and J 2 bases short, with 14 bases between. The germline CDR1 and CDR2 sequences are MNHEY and SMNVEV (reference sequence). CDR3 length equals 15 residues. Here the CDR3 DNA reads TGTGCCAGCAGTTTGGCCAGGGCCTCAACCTACGAGCAGTACTTC. Translated, it gives CASSLARASTYEQYF.

The rearrangement joins TRBV11-3 to TRBJ2-7, with 12 bases that match TRBD2. This CDR3 contains 16 residues. Germline loops: CDR1 SGHNT, CDR2 YENEEA. With 5 bases clipped from V and 7 bases from J, the junction kept 12 bases outside the gene matches. CDR3 nucleotide sequence: TGTGCCAGCAGCCCGTCCCTAGCGGGAGGGCCAAATGAGCAGTACTTC. Its protein is CASSPSLAGGPNEQYF.

The CDR3: CASRYRGVGNQPQHF. The DNA of the CDR3 is TGTGCCAGCAGGTACAGGGGAGTGGGCAATCAGCCCCAGCATTTT. This chain links TRBV6-1 with TRBJ1-5, with 7 nucleotides matching TRBD1. After removal of 6 bases from V and 2 bases from J, the junction contained 7 bases not matched to a gene. Per the germline V gene, CDR1 is MNHNS and CDR2 is SASEGT. The length of the CDR3 is 15 residues.

The rearrangement joins TRBV2 to TRBJ2-3; 10 nucleotides match TRBD2. Germline V gene sequence: CDR1 SNHLY, CDR2 FYNNEI. The CDR3 covers 14 residues. In nucleotides, the CDR3 is TGTGCAGCTCAGCGGGAGGGAGGGTCAGATACGCAGTATTTT. As protein: CAAQREGGSDTQYF.

This chain links TRBV18 with TRBJ1-2, with D possibly being TRBD1 (6 bases). Germline-derived CDR1 and CDR2 are KGHSH and LQKENI. With 8 bases removed from V and 3 bases from J, the gap between germline ends came to 10 bases. The length of the CDR3 is 12 residues. CDR3 sequence (DNA): TGTGCCAGCACAGCAGGGGACTATGGCTACACCTTC. This sequence encodes CASTAGDYGYTF.

J is TRBJ1-1 and V is TRBV16, with TRBD1 as a possible D gene (5 bases). CDR1 and CDR2 (germline): KGHSY, FQNENV. The V end was cut by 4 bases, the J end by 7 bases, with 25 bases between. The length of the CDR3 is 17 residues. CDR3 in DNA: TGTGCCAGCAGCCCGAAGCAGGGTATAGAGTTCGCCTTTGAAGCTTTCTTT. It codes for CASSPKQGIEFAFEAFF.

The V gene is TRBV27, the J gene TRBJ1-1; the match to TRBD1 covers 9 bases. Trimming cost V 3 bases and J 0 bases; bases outside gene matches: 5. Germline assignment: CDR1 MNHEY and CDR2 SMNVEV (reference sequence). The CDR3 runs 16 residues. As DNA, the CDR3 is TGTGCCAGCAGTTTGTCGGACAGGGGTTTGAACACTGAAGCTTTCTTT. Its protein is CASSLSDRGLNTEAFF.

This chain links TRBV10-3 with TRBJ1-1; TRBD1 might be the D (6 bases). The CDR3 is 14 amino acids. Trimming took off 4 bases at V and 6 bases at J, with 15 bases between the two ends. CDR1 is ENHRY, CDR2 SYGVKD, per germline. The DNA of the CDR3 is TGTGCCATCAGTGGCCTCGACGGGGGCGCTGAAGCTTTCTTT. Translating gives CAISGLDGGAEAFF.

This chain connects TRBV18 to TRBJ2-7, with TRBD1 matching 8 bases. CDR3 size: 15 residues. The junction had 6 bases not matched to a gene; V was cut back by 3 bases and J by 2 bases. Per the germline V gene, CDR1 is KGHSH and CDR2 is LQKENI. This CDR3 reads CASSPPGQAAYEQYF. The CDR3 DNA follows: TGTGCCAGCTCACCCCCGGGACAGGCTGCCTACGAGCAGTACTTC.

The chain uses TRBV30 and TRBJ2-7; 10 bases align to TRBD1. The CDR3 covers 15 residues. V trimming: 3 bases; J trimming: 5 bases; junction bases outside the gene matches: 10. The germline V gene has CDR1 GTSNPN and CDR2 SVGIG (reference sequence). This CDR3 reads CAWSLGVGTGDEQYF. DNA of the CDR3: TGTGCCTGGAGCCTCGGTGTTGGGACAGGGGACGAGCAGTACTTC.

V usage is TRBV27 and J usage is TRBJ1-1; D not resolved. CDR1 is MNHEY, CDR2 SMNVEV, per germline (reference sequence). This CDR3 is built from 14 residues. Trimming shortened V by 8 bases and J by 5 bases, and 18 bases separated the two germline ends. The CDR3 DNA reads TGTGCCAGCCGGACGAGTTTAGGAAGGACTGAAGCTTTCTTT. Its protein is CASRTSLGRTEAFF.

The genes are TRBV11-2 and TRBJ2-1, with D tentatively TRBD2 (6 bases). The germline gives CDR1 SGHAT, CDR2 FQNNGV. Trimming took 10 bases from V and 7 from J, leaving 14 bases between them. This CDR3 spans 12 amino acids. CDR3 in amino acids: CAIRVGRNEQFF. CDR3 nucleotides: TGTGCCATTAGGGTGGGGAGGAATGAGCAGTTCTTC.

This clone showed up many times. V and J are TRBV11-2 and TRBJ1-5; D is ambiguous. The CDR3 totals 15 residues. V lost 1 base and J 0 bases, leaving 7 bases between the germline ends. Germline lookup yields CDR1 SGHAT and CDR2 FQNNGV. CDR3 loop: CASSLGGYSNQPQHF. CDR3 DNA: TGTGCCAGCAGCTTAGGAGGATATAGCAATCAGCCCCAGCATTTT.

The V call is TRBV25-1, the J call TRBJ2-7; D unresolved. Germline-derived CDR1 and CDR2 are MGHDK and SYGVNS. Trimming left V 7 bases short and J 0 bases short, with 16 bases between. This CDR3 spans 15 amino acids. CDR3 DNA sequence: TGTGCCAGCACTATGGCGAACGGCGGCTCCTACGAGCAGTACTTC. This encodes CASTMANGGSYEQYF.

This clone was seen at least ten times. CDR3 in DNA: TGTGCCAGCACCAGAAGACAGGGGGGAGAGGAAAAACTGTTTTTT. Translated, it gives CASTRRQGGEEKLFF. The V call is TRBV13, the J call TRBJ1-4; TRBD1 matches 9 bases. Germline V gives CDR1 PRHDT, CDR2 FYEKMQ (reference sequence). V shed 7 bases, J shed 8 bases, and the junction held 11 bases outside the gene matches. CDR3 length equals 15 residues.

The rearrangement joins TRBV6-5 to TRBJ2-7, with a weak D call TRBD1 (6 bases). This CDR3 spans 14 amino acids. The germline gives CDR1 MNHEY, CDR2 SVGAGI. Trimming took 2 bases from V and 5 from J, leaving 13 bases between them. The CDR3 DNA reads as TGTGCCAGCAGTTACATTAACGACAGGAACGAGCAGTACTTC. Residues: CASSYINDRNEQYF.

This clone appeared a single time. The chain recombines TRBV4-1 with TRBJ2-2, with TRBD1 as a possible D gene (6 bases). CDR1 and CDR2 (germline): MGHRA, YSYEKL. V shed 0 bases and J shed 5 bases, with 16 bases lying between them. There are 17 residues in the CDR3. The CDR3: CASSQDRAGAQTGELFF. CDR3 nucleotides: TGCGCCAGCAGCCAAGATCGGGCAGGGGCGCAAACCGGGGAGCTGTTTTTT.

This sequence joins TRBV12-5 and TRBJ1-6; 10 bases line up with TRBD1. CDR1 is LGHNT and CDR2 is FRNRAP in the germline V gene. This CDR3 is 15 amino acids long. Trimming cost V 7 bases and J 9 bases; bases outside gene matches: 9. CDR3 protein: CASAVGGQGISPLHF. DNA for the CDR3: TGTGCTAGTGCGGTGGGGGGACAGGGGATTTCACCCCTCCACTTT.

The genes are TRBV4-3 and TRBJ2-7; 9 bases fit TRBD2. With V trimmed by 2 bases and J by 2 bases, 4 bases remained unmatched. The V gene's germline CDR1 is LGHNA and CDR2 YSLEER. The CDR3 has 15 residues. The CDR3: CASSQRLADTYEQYF. The CDR3, as DNA: TGCGCCAGCAGCCAAAGACTAGCGGACACCTACGAGCAGTACTTC.

The rearrangement joins TRBV5-1 to TRBJ1-1; unclear D gene. Germline V lookup: CDR1 SGHRS, CDR2 YFSETQ. The length of the CDR3 is 13 residues. V was trimmed by 2 bases and J by 1 base, leaving 6 bases between them. CDR3 sequence reads: CASSLDPNTEAFF. CDR3 nucleotide sequence: TGCGCCAGCAGCTTAGATCCGAACACTGAAGCTTTCTTT.

The rearrangement joins TRBV7-6 to TRBJ1-1; D gene unclear. The V gene lost 5 bases and the J gene lost 1 base, with 23 bases spanning the gap. The germline V gene has CDR1 SGHVS and CDR2 FNYEAQ. The CDR3 has 18 amino acids. The CDR3 loop is CASSTRDRTSERNTEAFF. The CDR3 DNA reads as TGTGCCAGCAGCACCCGCGACCGGACTTCGGAGAGGAACACTGAAGCTTTCTTT.

This chain links TRBV7-2 with TRBJ2-7, with 7 bases fitting TRBD1. Germline CDR1 SGHTA, CDR2 FQGNSA. This CDR3 contains 16 residues. The V gene end was trimmed by 1 base and the J gene end by 0 bases; junction bases not matched to a gene: 6. CDR3 amino acids: CASSLGQGESSYEQYF. The CDR3 region has the DNA TGTGCCAGCAGCTTAGGACAGGGTGAAAGCTCCTACGAGCAGTACTTC.